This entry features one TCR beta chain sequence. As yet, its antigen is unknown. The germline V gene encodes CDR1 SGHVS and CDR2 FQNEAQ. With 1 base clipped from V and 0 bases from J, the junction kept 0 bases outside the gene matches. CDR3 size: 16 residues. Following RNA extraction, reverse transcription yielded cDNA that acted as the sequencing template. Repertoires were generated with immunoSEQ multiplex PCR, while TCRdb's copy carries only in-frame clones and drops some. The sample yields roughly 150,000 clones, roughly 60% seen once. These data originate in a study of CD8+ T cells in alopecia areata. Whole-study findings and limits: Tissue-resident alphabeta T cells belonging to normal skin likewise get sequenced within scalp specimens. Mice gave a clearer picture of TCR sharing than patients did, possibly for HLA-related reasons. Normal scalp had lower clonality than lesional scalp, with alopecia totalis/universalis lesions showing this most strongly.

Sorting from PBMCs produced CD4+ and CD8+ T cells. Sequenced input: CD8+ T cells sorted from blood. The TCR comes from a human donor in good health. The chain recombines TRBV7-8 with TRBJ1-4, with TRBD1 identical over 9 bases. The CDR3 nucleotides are TGTGCCAGCAGCTTAGGGGACAGGGCAACTAATGAAAAACTGTTTTTT. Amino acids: CASSLGDRATNEKLFF.